What follows is one T cell receptor beta chain and its context. Its antigen is undetermined. The sample originates from a study of cytomegalovirus exposure and HLA in healthy donors. Overall study context: Genetic ancestry analysis placed approximately 79% of the approximately 400 donors that were genotyped in the Caucasian-associated cluster. Whole-study findings and limits: Presence/absence analyses assumed roughly uniform sequencing depth across donors, which may not hold. Researchers reported from a later analysis that most CMV-associated TCR beta chains appeared HLA-restricted. In a later analysis, common viral pathogens appeared linked to several of the most significant clusters.

PCR used 60 Vbeta primers and 13 Jbeta primers. Clones were sequenced by immunoSEQ multiplex PCR, and TCRdb holds only the in-frame ones, with some missing. The data show about 140,000 clones, around three quarters seen once. The length of the CDR3 is 15 residues. V shed 4 bases and J 5 bases; nucleotides not matched to a gene: 9. Germline CDR1 is SGHRS and CDR2 is YFSETQ. Sequenced: PBMCs. This receptor was obtained from a man aged 35 to 55 in good health and CMV-seropositive. V and J are TRBV5-1 and TRBJ2-5; 9 nucleotides agree with TRBD2. The CDR3 nucleotides read TGCGCCAGCAGCGTAAGAGCGGGAGGCGCGGAGACCCAGTACTTC. Its translation: CASSVRAGGAETQYF.